Listed below are T cell receptor beta chains from one sample, sequenced in a study of blood T cell repertoires in COVID-19. Some clones are missing from TCRdb's copy, which holds only in-frame ones; the method was immunoSEQ multiplex PCR. The data show 55,000 or so clones, more than 70% seen once. The sequenced material came from peripheral blood. Every receptor here comes from a man aged 30-40 years with COVID-19, enrolled during active disease. Each CDR3 is given with its conserved first and last residue. Each record gives: V gene, CDR3 length, J gene, D gene, clone size, CDR3 DNA, CDR3 protein. A D gene is named only where the DNA matches it firmly. The listing skips clone size in some rows; elsewhere it reads once, few, many or a size class.

>TRBV28|14|TRBJ1-5|.|.
TGTGCCAGCAGGTATACAGGGTTGGGTCAGCCCCAGCATTTT
CASRYTGLGQPQHF
>TRBV15|16|TRBJ2-3|.|.
TGTGCCACCAGCCCAATGAGGGGACTTATAAAAGATACGCAGTATTTT
CATSPMRGLIKDTQYF
>TRBV3-1/TRBV3-2|15|TRBJ2-5|.|.
TGTGCCAGCAGCCAAGATATGGACTCCAAAGAGACCCAGTACTTC
CASSQDMDSKETQYF
>TRBV5-1|13|TRBJ2-3|.|.
TGCGCCAGCAGCCGGGTGAGCACAGATACGCAGTATTTT
CASSRVSTDTQYF
>TRBV7-9|18|TRBJ1-4|TRBD1|few
TGTGCCAGCAGCGGACAGGGGATCAGCCTCGCAACTAATGAAAAACTGTTTTTT
CASSGQGISLATNEKLFF
>TRBV4-3|17|TRBJ2-1|TRBD2|.
TGCGCCAGCAGCCAAGAAAGGGGACTAGCGGGTGGCAATGAGCAGTTCTTC
CASSQERGLAGGNEQFF
>TRBV11-2|13|TRBJ2-1|.|few
TGTGCCAGCAGCTTACCGGTAGGGGATGAGCAGTTCTTC
CASSLPVGDEQFF
>TRBV5-6|17|TRBJ2-4|.|.
TGTGCCAGCAGCTTGACCAGGGGTGGGATGGCCAAAAACATTCAGTACTTC
CASSLTRGGMAKNIQYF
>TRBV28|16|TRBJ2-7|.|.
TGTGCCAGCAGCCGCTATATAGCGGCCTATTCCTACGAGCAGTACTTC
CASSRYIAAYSYEQYF
>TRBV7-3|15|TRBJ2-1|TRBD1|.
TGTGCCAGCACGTCGGGACAGGGAGGTAACAATGAGCAGTTCTTC
CASTSGQGGNNEQFF
>TRBV7-3|13|TRBJ1-1|.|.
TGTGCCAGCAGCTTAAGCGAGGACACTGAAGCTTTCTTT
CASSLSEDTEAFF
>TRBV18|15|TRBJ1-1|.|.
TGTGCCAGCTCACCACTGAACAGCATGAACACTGAAGCTTTCTTT
CASSPLNSMNTEAFF